The 27 T cell receptor beta chains below were found in one sample sequenced in a study of glioma-infiltrating T cells after dendritic cell vaccination. Time point specified: after dendritic cell vaccination, including at tumor progression/relapse. Measured with immunoSEQ multiplex PCR; TCRdb has only the in-frame clones, and not every one. The repertoire holds about 82,000 clones, roughly four fifths seen once, with around 6.5% in the top ten. The sample was blood, taken after dendritic cell vaccination. The receptors were sampled from a human donor with glioblastoma.

The CDR3 spells CASSPDGASTDTQYF. The CDR3 DNA is TGCGCCAGCAGCCCAGACGGAGCTAGCACAGATACGCAGTATTTT. This sequence joins TRBV5-1 and TRBJ2-3; D call uncertain. Trimming removed 4 bases at V and 0 bases at J, with 12 bases between. Germline CDR1 and CDR2: SGHRS and YFSETQ. This CDR3 is built from 15 residues.

This chain links TRBV4-2 with TRBJ1-2; no definite D call. The CDR3 loop spans 12 amino acids. V was clipped by 0 bases and J by 8 bases, with 7 bases between them. Germline lookup yields CDR1 LGHNA and CDR2 YNFKEQ. For the CDR3, the DNA is TGTGCCAGCAGCCAAGAGATGGCCGGCTACACCTTC. This gives the protein CASSQEMAGYTF.

The chain joins TRBV7-3 to TRBJ2-1, with D uncertain. Germline V gene data show CDR1 as SGHTA and CDR2 as FQGTGA. The CDR3 covers 15 residues. V was cut by 1 base and J by 0 bases, with 7 bases left in between. Here the CDR3 DNA reads TGTGCCAGCAGCTTAATCCCTAGCTCCTACAATGAGCAGTTCTTC. The encoded protein is CASSLIPSSYNEQFF.

CDR3 amino acids: CASSASGTSGDNEQFF. Written as DNA, the CDR3 is TGTGCCAGCAGTGCTTCCGGGACTAGCGGGGACAATGAGCAGTTCTTC. The genes are TRBV25-1 and TRBJ2-1; 13 bases fit TRBD2. CDR1 MGHDK and CDR2 SYGVNS come from the germline V gene. Trimming cost V 4 bases and J 5 bases; bases outside gene matches: 5. The CDR3 is 16 residues long.

CDR3 bases: TGTGCCATCAGTGAGATGGACAGGGTGGCAGAGACCCAGTACTTC. Protein sequence: CAISEMDRVAETQYF. This chain joins TRBV10-3 and TRBJ2-5; 8 nucleotides line up with TRBD1. Germline-derived CDR1 and CDR2 are ENHRY and SYGVKD. Trimming removed 2 bases from V and 4 bases from J; junction bases left unmatched: 6. The CDR3 covers 15 residues.

Many counts were recorded for this clone. This chain uses TRBV4-1 with TRBJ2-4, with unresolved D. V lost 1 base, J lost 8 bases, and 9 bases lay in between. CDR3 length equals 13 residues. CDR1 MGHRA and CDR2 YSYEKL come from the germline V gene. The CDR3 region is CASSQAPTDIQYF. The CDR3 bases are TGCGCCAGCAGCCAAGCCCCTACGGACATTCAGTACTTC.

The V call is TRBV14, the J call TRBJ1-2; D gene uncertain. The germline V gene has CDR1 SGHDN and CDR2 FVKESK. The CDR3 length is 13 residues. The V end was cut by 4 bases, the J end by 3 bases, with 9 bases between. The CDR3 DNA follows: TGTGCCAGCAGCCGTCCGGGATACTATGGCTACACCTTC. Amino acid sequence: CASSRPGYYGYTF.

V gene TRBV6-4 combines with J gene TRBJ1-1, with TRBD1 matching over 7 bases. This CDR3 has 14 residues. Germline V gene lookup returns CDR1 MRHNA and CDR2 SNTAGT. The V segment lost 3 bases and the J segment 4 bases; nucleotides outside the gene matches: 5. The CDR3 DNA sequence: TGTGCCAGCAGTGAGTCAGGGGGAACCACTGAAGCTTTCTTT. Its protein is CASSESGGTTEAFF.

This sequence joins TRBV7-3 and TRBJ2-1, with 14 bases aligning to TRBD2. This CDR3 is 16 amino acids long. V shed 5 bases, J shed 10 bases, and the junction held 10 bases outside the gene matches. Per germline, CDR1 SGHTA and CDR2 FQGTGA. The CDR3 region is CASSLGTSGGYDEQFF. CDR3 DNA: TGTGCCAGCAGCCTAGGGACTAGCGGGGGTTATGACGAGCAGTTCTTC.

This chain joins TRBV19 and TRBJ1-5; 7 bases match TRBD1. Trimming removed 9 bases from V and 5 bases from J; junction bases left unmatched: 7. Germline V gives CDR1 LNHDA, CDR2 SQIVND (reference sequence). The CDR3 contains 13 residues. The CDR3 DNA sequence: TGTGCCAGCGGTACAGGGGTTCATCAGCCCCAGCATTTT. Protein product: CASGTGVHQPQHF.

The chain has TRBV5-1 and TRBJ1-5; 9 bases are shared with TRBD1. This CDR3 has 15 amino acids. Germline CDR1 SGHRS, CDR2 YFSETQ. V was pared by 2 bases and J by 4 bases, with 4 bases of the junction left unmatched. CDR3 coding DNA: TGCGCCAGCAGCTTAAGTGGGACAGGGAATCAGCCCCAGCATTTT. Translated, it gives CASSLSGTGNQPQHF.

This rearrangement joins TRBV5-1 to TRBJ2-1; tentative D call: TRBD1 (6 bases). Germline V gene lookup returns CDR1 SGHRS and CDR2 YFSETQ. Trimming removed 3 bases from V and 5 bases from J, with 12 bases in between. The CDR3 totals 14 residues. CDR3 sequence (DNA): TGCGCCAGCAGCTGGGGGCGGACGGACAATGAGCAGTTCTTC. Protein product: CASSWGRTDNEQFF.

A few counts support this clone. V is TRBV29-1 and J is TRBJ2-7; 9 bases agree with TRBD1. From germline, CDR1 is SQVTM and CDR2 ANQGSEA. V was pared by 4 bases and J by 13 bases, with 8 bases of the junction left unmatched. This CDR3 is built from 11 residues. CDR3 nucleotides: TGCAGCGTTGTTATTGGACAGGGGACATACTTC. Its protein product is CSVVIGQGTYF.

This sequence joins TRBV19 and TRBJ1-2; the match to TRBD1 covers 7 bases. V shed 4 bases, J shed 2 bases, and the junction held 4 bases outside the gene matches. Germline-derived CDR1 and CDR2 are LNHDA and SQIVND (reference sequence). CDR3 length equals 14 residues. CDR3 amino acids: CASSRETGNYGYTF. The CDR3, as DNA: TGTGCCAGTAGTAGGGAGACAGGGAACTATGGCTACACCTTC.

The chain carries TRBV6-1 and TRBJ1-2; TRBD1 agrees at 8 bases. V was pared by 6 bases and J by 5 bases, with 11 bases of the junction left unmatched. The CDR3 spans 15 residues. The V gene's germline CDR1 is MNHNS and CDR2 SASEGT. The CDR3 loop reads CASRPSLTGGYGYTF. In DNA, the CDR3 is TGTGCCAGCAGACCCTCCCTAACAGGGGGTTATGGCTACACCTTC.

The chain uses TRBV7-3 and TRBJ1-2; TRBD1 matches at 7 bases. Per the germline V gene, CDR1 is SGHTA and CDR2 is FQGTGA. This CDR3 has 14 amino acids. V shed 5 bases and J 4 bases; nucleotides not matched to a gene: 7. CDR3 region: CASSVSGGTYGYTF. The DNA for the CDR3 is TGTGCCAGCAGCGTATCAGGGGGGACCTATGGCTACACCTTC.

The chain joins TRBV14 to TRBJ2-1; a possible D gene is TRBD1 (6 bases). Germline lookup yields CDR1 SGHDN and CDR2 FVKESK. V was shortened by 0 bases and J by 9 bases, with 9 bases between the two germline ends. CDR3 length equals 13 residues. The CDR3 is CASSQDVGGEQFF. The CDR3 DNA reads TGTGCCAGCAGCCAAGATGTAGGGGGTGAGCAGTTCTTC. Combining the CDR3 with reference TRBV14 and TRBJ2-1 gives the whole variable domain EAGVTQFPSHSVIEKGQTVTLRCDPISGHDNLYWYRRVMGKEIKFLLHFVKESKQDESGMPNNRFLAERTGGTYSTLKVQPAELEDSGVYFCASSQDVGGEQFFGPGTRLTVL.

V and J are TRBV6-5 and TRBJ2-4; 10 nucleotides align to TRBD1. V lost 6 bases to trimming and J lost 6 bases; unmatched junction nucleotides: 8. Looked up from germline, CDR1 is MNHEY and CDR2 is SVGAGI. The CDR3 runs to 15 residues. CDR3 protein: CASRPGTGVINIQYF. The CDR3 bases are TGTGCCAGCAGGCCCGGGACAGGGGTTATAAACATTCAGTACTTC.

This rearrangement joins TRBV7-9 to TRBJ2-5; maybe TRBD2 (5 bases). This CDR3 spans 14 amino acids. V dropped 5 bases and J dropped 1 base, with 11 bases sitting between them. The germline CDR1 and CDR2 sequences are SEHNR and FQNEAQ (reference sequence). CDR3 sequence: CASSPDLVQETQYF. DNA for the CDR3: TGTGCCAGCAGCCCGGACTTAGTCCAAGAGACCCAGTACTTC.

The chain recombines TRBV21-1 with TRBJ2-7; the table assigns TRBD2, which was not confirmed against the DNA. TRBV21-1 is designated a pseudogene. The length of the CDR3 is 16 residues. Here the CDR3 DNA reads TGTGCCAGCAGTTGGGAGGCAGGCAGGAGCTCCTACGAGCAGTACTTC. Its translation: CASSWEAGRSSYEQYF.

V and J are TRBV18 and TRBJ2-5; TRBD1 matches at 12 bases. Germline V lookup: CDR1 KGHSH, CDR2 LQKENI. CDR3 length: 15 residues. V was clipped by 6 bases and J by 4 bases; unmatched bases: 6. In nucleotides, the CDR3 is TGTGCCAGCTCGCCAGGGACAGGGGGCGGAGAGACCCAGTACTTC. It encodes CASSPGTGGGETQYF.

The chain uses TRBV5-4 and TRBJ2-7; tentatively, D is TRBD1 (5 bases). Trimming stripped 1 base from V and 2 bases from J, with 10 bases between. The CDR3 consists of 14 residues. In germline, CDR1 is SGHNT, CDR2 YYREEE (reference sequence). The DNA for the CDR3 is TGTGCCAGCAGCTTGAATCAGGGAACCTACGAGCAGTACTTC. Translating gives CASSLNQGTYEQYF.

The V call is TRBV9, the J call TRBJ2-1, with 9 nucleotides matching TRBD1. The germline CDR1 and CDR2 sequences are SGDLS and YYNGEE. Losses at the gene ends were 2 bases for V and 7 bases for J; bases not matched to a gene: 4. The CDR3 is made up of 14 amino acids. The CDR3 loop reads CASSVRDRVNEQFF. The CDR3 bases are TGTGCCAGCAGCGTTCGGGACAGGGTAAATGAGCAGTTCTTC.

The V and J genes are TRBV7-6 and TRBJ1-1, with no clear D. Germline CDR1 SGHVS, CDR2 FNYEAQ. The CDR3 consists of 14 residues. The V end was cut by 5 bases, the J end by 4 bases, with 14 bases between. The CDR3 reads CASSPGRVGTEAFF. The CDR3 coding sequence is TGTGCCAGCAGCCCCGGGAGGGTGGGCACTGAAGCTTTCTTT.

The chain uses TRBV5-1 and TRBJ1-2, with D possibly matching TRBD1 (5 bases). Trimming cost V 0 bases and J 6 bases, with 9 bases left between them. The germline CDR1 and CDR2 sequences are SGHRS and YFSETQ. The CDR3 runs to 13 residues. The CDR3 nucleotides are TGCGCCAGCAGCTTGGGGGGGGGTGATGGCTACACCTTC. It codes for CASSLGGGDGYTF. Full variable domain (remainder filled in from reference TRBV5-1 and TRBJ1-2): KAGVTQTPRYLIKTRGQQVTLSCSPISGHRSVSWYQQTPGQGLQFLFEYFSETQRNKGNFPGRFSGRQFSNSRSEMNVSTLELGDSALYLCASSLGGGDGYTFGSGTRLTVV.

V gene TRBV29-1 combines with J gene TRBJ1-1; TRBD1 aligns across 10 bases. The germline CDR1 and CDR2 sequences are SQVTM and ANQGSEA. The J segment lost 1 base and the V segment lost 7 bases, leaving 6 bases of the junction unmatched. The CDR3 loop spans 14 amino acids. The CDR3 DNA sequence: TGCAGCGCCCGACAGGGGGCTAGGAACACTGAAGCTTTCTTT. It translates to CSARQGARNTEAFF.

The rearrangement uses TRBV28 and TRBJ2-7; unclear D gene. The ends were cut back, 8 bases at V and 2 bases at J, with 10 bases in the middle. The CDR3 contains 12 residues. Germline V gene sequence: CDR1 MDHEN, CDR2 SYDVKM. CDR3 sequence (DNA): TGTGCCAGCCGTGGCAGTACCTACGAGCAGTACTTC. As protein: CASRGSTYEQYF.